This record covers a single TCR beta chain. Its cognate antigen is unknown. This specimen comes from a study of blood T cells in healthy people across ages. Donor samples were obtained from healthy Caucasian individuals from Russia, aged about 6 to 100. Study-wide points: Lack of knowledge of donor CMV status possibly confounded expanded clonotype changes.

A sample-barcoded 5' primer and a J-beta primer mix were used in a second PCR of roughly 7 to 11 cycles. TCRdb called the 5' RACE reads again in MiXCR, with one record for every CDR3 protein. The data contain almost 800,000 distinct CDR3 sequences, roughly 50% of them singletons. Germline loops: CDR1 SGHTA, CDR2 FQGNSA. V gave up 4 bases and J gave up 8 bases, with 6 bases separating them. The CDR3 extends over 11 amino acids. This chain uses TRBV7-2 with TRBJ2-1; D is unclear. The sequence was collected from a young man in good health. Material for sequencing was blood. The DNA for the CDR3 is TGTGCCAGCAGCTCAGTCGATGAGCAGTTCTTC. As protein: CASSSVDEQFF.